This T cell receptor (beta chain) appears in the sequencing data of a study of siplizumab effects on memory and regulatory T cells. The study's findings and limits: Naive T cell populations appeared to exhibit greater diversity than memory cells and appeared to be major alloresponse contributors. Controls showed an average of around 28% Treg-derived mappable alloreactive CD4+ clones, while siplizumab showed about 75%. Alloreactive sequences that could be traced to unstimulated CD4+ memory cells showed a significant reduction under siplizumab. Solely a minor proportion of alloreactive clones could be assigned to unstimulated subsets.

For this clone: Its matching antigen is unknown.

The assay was immunoSEQ multiplex PCR, and TCRdb's table has in-frame clones only and misses some. The sample holds approximately 50,000 clones, 93% seen once. Trimming at V came to 3 bases and at J to 1 base, leaving 4 bases not matched to a gene. The V gene's germline CDR1 is SGHVS and CDR2 FNYEAQ. The CDR3 runs 16 residues. The rearrangement uses TRBV7-6 and TRBJ2-3; 10 bases align to TRBD2. The origin of this receptor is a human donor in good health. Sequenced sample: CD8+ T cells sorted from blood. As DNA, the CDR3 is TGTGCCAGCAGCTTCCTAGCGGGAGTGGGCACAGATACGCAGTATTTT. Translated, it gives CASSFLAGVGTDTQYF.